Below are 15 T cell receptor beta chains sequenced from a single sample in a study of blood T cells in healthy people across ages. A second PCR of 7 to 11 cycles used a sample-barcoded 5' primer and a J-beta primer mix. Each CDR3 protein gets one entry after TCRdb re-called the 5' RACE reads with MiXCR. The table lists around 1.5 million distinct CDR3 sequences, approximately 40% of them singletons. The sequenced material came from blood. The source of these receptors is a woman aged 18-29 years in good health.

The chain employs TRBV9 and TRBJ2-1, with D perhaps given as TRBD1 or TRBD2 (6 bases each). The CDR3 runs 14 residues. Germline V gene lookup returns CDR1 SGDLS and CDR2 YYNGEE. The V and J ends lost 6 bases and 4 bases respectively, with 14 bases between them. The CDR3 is CASNDGGGYNEQFF. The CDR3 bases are TGTGCCAGCAATGATGGAGGGGGGTACAATGAGCAGTTCTTC.

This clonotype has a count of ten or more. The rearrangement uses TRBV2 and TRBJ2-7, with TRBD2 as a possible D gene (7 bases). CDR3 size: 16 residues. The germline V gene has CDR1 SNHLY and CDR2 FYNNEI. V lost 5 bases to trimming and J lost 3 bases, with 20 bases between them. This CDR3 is CASSMQVQGRGYEQYF. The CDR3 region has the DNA TGTGCCAGCAGTATGCAGGTTCAGGGGAGGGGCTACGAGCAGTACTTC.

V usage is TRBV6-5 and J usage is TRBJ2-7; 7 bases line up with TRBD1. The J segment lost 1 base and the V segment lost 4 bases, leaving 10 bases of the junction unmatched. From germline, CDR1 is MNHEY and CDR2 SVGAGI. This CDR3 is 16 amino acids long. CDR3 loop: CASSSTTTGASYEQYF. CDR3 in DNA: TGTGCCAGCAGTTCGACCACTACAGGGGCGTCCTACGAGCAGTACTTC.

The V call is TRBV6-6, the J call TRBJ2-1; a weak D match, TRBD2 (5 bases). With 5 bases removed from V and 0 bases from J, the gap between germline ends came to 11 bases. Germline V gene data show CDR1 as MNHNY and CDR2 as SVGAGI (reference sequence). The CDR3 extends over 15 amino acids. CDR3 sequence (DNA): TGTGCCAGCAGTGGACGGGGTAGCTCCTACAATGAGCAGTTCTTC. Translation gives CASSGRGSSYNEQFF.

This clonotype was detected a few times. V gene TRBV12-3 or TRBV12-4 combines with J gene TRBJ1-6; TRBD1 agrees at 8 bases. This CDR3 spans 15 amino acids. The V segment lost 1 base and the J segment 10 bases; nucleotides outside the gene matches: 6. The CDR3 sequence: CASSLETGARSPLHF. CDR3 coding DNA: TGTGCCAGCAGTTTAGAGACAGGGGCGCGCTCACCCCTCCACTTT.

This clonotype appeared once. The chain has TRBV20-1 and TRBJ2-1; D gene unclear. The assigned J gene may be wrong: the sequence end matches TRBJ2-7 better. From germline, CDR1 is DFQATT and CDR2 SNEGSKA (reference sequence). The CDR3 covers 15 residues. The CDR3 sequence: CSARVRPLQYNEQYF. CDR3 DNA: TGCAGTGCTAGAGTCCGGCCCCTCCAATACAATGAGCAGTACTTC.

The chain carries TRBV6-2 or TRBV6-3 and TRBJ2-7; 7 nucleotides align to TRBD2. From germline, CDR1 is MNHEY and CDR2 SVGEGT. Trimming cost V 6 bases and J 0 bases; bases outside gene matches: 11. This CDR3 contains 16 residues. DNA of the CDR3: TGTGCCAGCAGCTTCCGAGCGGGAACAAGCTCCTACGAGCAGTACTTC. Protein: CASSFRAGTSSYEQYF.

The CDR3 region is CSASGAPFTDTQYF. In DNA form, the CDR3 reads TGCAGTGCTAGTGGGGCCCCCTTCACAGATACGCAGTATTTT. The genes are TRBV20-1 and TRBJ2-3, with D perhaps TRBD1 (5 bases). V lost 3 bases and J 2 bases, leaving 12 bases between the germline ends. CDR1 and CDR2 (germline): DFQATT, SNEGSKA (reference sequence). There are 14 residues in the CDR3.

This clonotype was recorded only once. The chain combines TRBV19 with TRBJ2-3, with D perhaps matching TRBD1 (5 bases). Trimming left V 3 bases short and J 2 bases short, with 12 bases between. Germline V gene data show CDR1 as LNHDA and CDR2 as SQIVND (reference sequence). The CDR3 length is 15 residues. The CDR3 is CASSMRTSFTDTQYF. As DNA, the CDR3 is TGTGCCAGTAGTATGCGGACAAGCTTCACAGATACGCAGTATTTT. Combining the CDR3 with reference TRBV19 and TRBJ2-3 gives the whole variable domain DGGITQSPKYLFRKEGQNVTLSCEQNLNHDAMYWYRQDPGQGLRLIYYSQIVNDFQKGDIAEGYSVSREKKESFPLTVTSAQKNPTAFYLCASSMRTSFTDTQYFGPGTRLTVL.

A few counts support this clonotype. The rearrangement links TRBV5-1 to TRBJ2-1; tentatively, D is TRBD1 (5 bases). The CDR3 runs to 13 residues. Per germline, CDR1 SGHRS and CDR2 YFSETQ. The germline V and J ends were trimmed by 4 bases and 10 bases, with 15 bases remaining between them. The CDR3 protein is CASSLTQGYEQFF. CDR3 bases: TGCGCCAGCAGCCTCACTCAGGGTTACGAGCAGTTCTTC.

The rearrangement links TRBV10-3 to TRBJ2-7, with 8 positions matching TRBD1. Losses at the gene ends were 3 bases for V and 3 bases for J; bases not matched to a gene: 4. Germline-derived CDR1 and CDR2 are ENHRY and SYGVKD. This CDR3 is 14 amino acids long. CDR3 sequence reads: CAISEGTGGYEQYF. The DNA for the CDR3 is TGTGCCATCAGTGAAGGGACAGGTGGCTACGAGCAGTACTTC.

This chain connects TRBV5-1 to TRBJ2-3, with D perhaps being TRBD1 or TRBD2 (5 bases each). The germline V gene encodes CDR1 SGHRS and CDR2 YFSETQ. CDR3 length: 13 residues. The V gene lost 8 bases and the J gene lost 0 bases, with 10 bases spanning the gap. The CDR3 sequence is CARGERSTDTQYF. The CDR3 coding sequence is TGCGCCAGGGGGGAACGAAGCACAGATACGCAGTATTTT.

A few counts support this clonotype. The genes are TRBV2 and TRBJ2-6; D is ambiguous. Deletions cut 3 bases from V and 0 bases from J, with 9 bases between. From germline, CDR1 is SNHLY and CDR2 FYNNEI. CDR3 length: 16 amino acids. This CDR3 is CASSDIESSGANVLTF. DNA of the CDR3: TGTGCCAGCAGTGATATCGAGAGCTCTGGGGCCAACGTCCTGACTTTC. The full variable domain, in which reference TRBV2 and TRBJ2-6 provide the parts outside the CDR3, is EPEVTQTPSHQVTQMGQEVILRCVPISNHLYFYWYRQILGQKVEFLVSFYNNEISEKSEIFDDQFSVERPDGSNFTLKIRSTKLEDSAMYFCASSDIESSGANVLTFGAGSRLTVL.

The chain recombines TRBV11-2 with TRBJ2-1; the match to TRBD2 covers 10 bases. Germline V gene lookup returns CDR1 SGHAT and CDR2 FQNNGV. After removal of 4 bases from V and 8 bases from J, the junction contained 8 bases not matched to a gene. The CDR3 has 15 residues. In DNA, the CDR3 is TGTGCCAGCAGCTACAGACTAGCGGGCTGCTATGAGCAGTTCTTC. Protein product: CASSYRLAGCYEQFF.

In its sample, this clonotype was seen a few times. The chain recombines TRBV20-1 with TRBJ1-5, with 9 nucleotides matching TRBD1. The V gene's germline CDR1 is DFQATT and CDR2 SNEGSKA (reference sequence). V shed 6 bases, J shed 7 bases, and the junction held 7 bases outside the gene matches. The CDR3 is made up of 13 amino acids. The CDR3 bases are TGCAGTGCCAGGGGACAGGGCGAGCAGCCCCAGCATTTT. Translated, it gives CSARGQGEQPQHF.